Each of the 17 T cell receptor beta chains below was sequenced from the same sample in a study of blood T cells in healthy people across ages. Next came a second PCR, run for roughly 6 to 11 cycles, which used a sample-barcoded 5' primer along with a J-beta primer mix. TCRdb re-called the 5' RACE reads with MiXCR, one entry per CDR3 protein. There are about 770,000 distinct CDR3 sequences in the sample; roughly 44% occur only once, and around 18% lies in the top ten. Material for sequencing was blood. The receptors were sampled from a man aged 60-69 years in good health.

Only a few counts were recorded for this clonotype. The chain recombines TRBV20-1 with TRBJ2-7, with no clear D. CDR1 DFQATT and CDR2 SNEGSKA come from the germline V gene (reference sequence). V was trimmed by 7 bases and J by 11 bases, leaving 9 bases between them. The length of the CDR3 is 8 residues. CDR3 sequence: CSVGEEYF. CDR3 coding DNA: TGCAGTGTAGGTGAGGAGTACTTC.

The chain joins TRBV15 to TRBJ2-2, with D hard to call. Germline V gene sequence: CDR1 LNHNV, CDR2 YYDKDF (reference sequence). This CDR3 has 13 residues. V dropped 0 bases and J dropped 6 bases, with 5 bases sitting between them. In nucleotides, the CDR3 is TGTGCCACCAGCAGAGACAACTCCGGGGAGCTGTTTTTT. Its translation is CATSRDNSGELFF.

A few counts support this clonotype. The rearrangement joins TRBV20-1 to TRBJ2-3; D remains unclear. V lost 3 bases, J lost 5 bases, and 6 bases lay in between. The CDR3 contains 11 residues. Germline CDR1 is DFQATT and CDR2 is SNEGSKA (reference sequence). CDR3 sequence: CSASLGDTQYF. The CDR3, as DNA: TGCAGTGCTAGCTTGGGAGATACGCAGTATTTT.

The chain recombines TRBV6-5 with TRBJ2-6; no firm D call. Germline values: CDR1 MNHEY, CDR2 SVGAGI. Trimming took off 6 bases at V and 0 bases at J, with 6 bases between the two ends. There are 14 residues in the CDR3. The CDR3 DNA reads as TGTGCCAGCAGAAGAAACTCTGGGGCCAACGTCCTGACTTTC. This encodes CASRRNSGANVLTF.

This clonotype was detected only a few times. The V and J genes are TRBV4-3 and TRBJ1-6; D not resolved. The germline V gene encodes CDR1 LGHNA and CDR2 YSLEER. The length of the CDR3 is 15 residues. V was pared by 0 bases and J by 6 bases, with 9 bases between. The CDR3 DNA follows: TGCGCCAGCAGCCAAGATTACGGTTCTAATTCACCCCTCCACTTT. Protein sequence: CASSQDYGSNSPLHF.

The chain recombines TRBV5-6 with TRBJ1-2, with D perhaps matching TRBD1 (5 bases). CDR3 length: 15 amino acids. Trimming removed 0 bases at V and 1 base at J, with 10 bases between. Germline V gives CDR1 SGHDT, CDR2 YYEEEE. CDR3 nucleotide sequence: TGTGCCAGCAGCTTGGTCGGCAGGGTTAACTATGGCTACACCTTC. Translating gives CASSLVGRVNYGYTF.

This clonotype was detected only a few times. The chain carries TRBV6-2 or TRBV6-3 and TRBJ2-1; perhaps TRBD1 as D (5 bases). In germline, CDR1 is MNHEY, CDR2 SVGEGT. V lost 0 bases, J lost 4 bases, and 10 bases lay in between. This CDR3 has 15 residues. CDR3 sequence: CASSYSIAGYNEQFF. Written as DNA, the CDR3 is TGTGCCAGCAGTTACTCGATCGCAGGGTACAATGAGCAGTTCTTC.

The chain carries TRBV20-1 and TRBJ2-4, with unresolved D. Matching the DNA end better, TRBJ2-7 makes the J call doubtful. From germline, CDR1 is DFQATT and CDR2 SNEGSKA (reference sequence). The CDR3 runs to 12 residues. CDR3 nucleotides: TGCAGTGCTAGAGGAAGTAGGTACGAGCAGTACTTC. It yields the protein CSARGSRYEQYF.

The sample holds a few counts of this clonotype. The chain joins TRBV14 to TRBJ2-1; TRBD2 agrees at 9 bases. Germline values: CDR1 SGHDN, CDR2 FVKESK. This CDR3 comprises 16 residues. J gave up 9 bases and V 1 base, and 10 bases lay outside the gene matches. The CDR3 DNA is TGTGCCAGCAGCCAAGTCCCGGGACTAGCTTCTGTTGAGCAGTTCTTC. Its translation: CASSQVPGLASVEQFF.

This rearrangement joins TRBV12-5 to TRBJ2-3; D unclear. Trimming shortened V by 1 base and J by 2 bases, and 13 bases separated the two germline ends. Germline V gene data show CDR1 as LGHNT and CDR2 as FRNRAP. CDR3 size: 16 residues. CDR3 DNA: TGTGCTAGTGGTTTGGGGACCGCCGGCCCCACAGATACGCAGTATTTT. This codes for CASGLGTAGPTDTQYF.

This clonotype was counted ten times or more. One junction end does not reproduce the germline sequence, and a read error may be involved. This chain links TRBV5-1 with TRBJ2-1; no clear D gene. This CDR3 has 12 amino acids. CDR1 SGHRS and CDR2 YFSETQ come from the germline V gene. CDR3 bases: TGTGCCAGCAGCTTAGACTACAATGAGCAGTTCTTC. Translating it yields CASSLDYNEQFF.

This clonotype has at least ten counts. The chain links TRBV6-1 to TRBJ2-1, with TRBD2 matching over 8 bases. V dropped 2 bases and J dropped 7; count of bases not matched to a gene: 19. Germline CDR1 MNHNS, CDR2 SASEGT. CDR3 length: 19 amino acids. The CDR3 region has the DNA TGTGCCAGCAGTGAATATAGGGATCGACGCGGGGGGAGTCCTAATGAGCAGTTCTTC. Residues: CASSEYRDRRGGSPNEQFF.

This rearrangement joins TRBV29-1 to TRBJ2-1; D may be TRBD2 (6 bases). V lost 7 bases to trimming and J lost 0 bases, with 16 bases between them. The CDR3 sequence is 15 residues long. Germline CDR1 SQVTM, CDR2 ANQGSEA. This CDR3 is CSGELAGPSYNEQFF. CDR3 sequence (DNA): TGCAGCGGTGAGCTGGCGGGACCCTCCTACAATGAGCAGTTCTTC.

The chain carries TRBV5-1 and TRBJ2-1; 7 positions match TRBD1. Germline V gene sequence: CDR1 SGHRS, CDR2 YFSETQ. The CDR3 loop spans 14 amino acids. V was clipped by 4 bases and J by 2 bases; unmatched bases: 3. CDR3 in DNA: TGCGCCAGCAGCCACAGGGGACCCTACAATGAGCAGTTCTTC. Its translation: CASSHRGPYNEQFF. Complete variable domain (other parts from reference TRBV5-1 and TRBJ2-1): KAGVTQTPRYLIKTRGQQVTLSCSPISGHRSVSWYQQTPGQGLQFLFEYFSETQRNKGNFPGRFSGRQFSNSRSEMNVSTLELGDSALYLCASSHRGPYNEQFFGPGTRLTVL.

DNA for the CDR3: TGCAGTGCTAGAGACCTCCGCAGAACTGAAGAGACCCAGTTCTTC. This translates into CSARDLRRTEETQFF. The chain carries TRBV20-1 and TRBJ2-1; D is unclear. The length of the CDR3 is 15 residues. CDR1 and CDR2 (germline): DFQATT, SNEGSKA (reference sequence). Deletions cut 0 bases from V and 13 bases from J, with 22 bases between.

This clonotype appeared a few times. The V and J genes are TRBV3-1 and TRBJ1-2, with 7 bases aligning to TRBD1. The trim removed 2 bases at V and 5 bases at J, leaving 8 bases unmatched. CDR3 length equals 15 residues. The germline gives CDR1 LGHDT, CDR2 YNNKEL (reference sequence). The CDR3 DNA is TGTGCCAGCAGCCAAAAAACAGGGGTGAGGTATGGCTACACCTTC. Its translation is CASSQKTGVRYGYTF.

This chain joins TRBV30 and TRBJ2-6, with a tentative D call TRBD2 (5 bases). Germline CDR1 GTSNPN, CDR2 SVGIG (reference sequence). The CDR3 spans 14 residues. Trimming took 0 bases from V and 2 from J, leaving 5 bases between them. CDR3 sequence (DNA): TGTGCCTGGAGTGTCGGGGCTGGGGCCAACGTCCTGACTTTC. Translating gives CAWSVGAGANVLTF. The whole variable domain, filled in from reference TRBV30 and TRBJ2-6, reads SQTIHQWPATLVQPVGSPLSLECTVEGTSNPNLYWYRQAAGRGLQLLFYSVGIGQISSEVPQNLSASRPQDRQFILSSKKLLLSDSGFYLCAWSVGAGANVLTFGAGSRLTVL.